This T cell receptor beta chain was recorded in a study of T cells in Graves' hyperthyroidism and ophthalmopathy. CDR1 is SQVTM, CDR2 ANQGSEA, per germline. CDR3 length: 13 amino acids. Trimming took 4 bases from V and 5 from J, leaving 12 bases between them. RNA transcripts were the template for amplifying TCR beta CDR3 regions. The HTBI primer set drove a first-round RT-PCR of the TCR CDR3. TCRdb redid the calling of the multiplex PCR reads with MiXCR, one entry per CDR3 protein. The data hold fewer than 650,000 distinct CDR3 sequences, with approximately 48% observed a single time. Study-wide results and caveats: Ophthalmopathy was identified by the model a median approximately 6.9 months ahead of onset. A 13 V-J signature model discriminated ophthalmopathy versus stable hyperthyroidism. The blood repertoire included most of the expanded thyroid clonotypes above 0.001.

This clonotype showed up just a few times. Its specificity is not known. The sequence was collected from an adult woman with Graves' disease, either hyperthyroidism or ophthalmopathy (not recorded which). J is TRBJ1-5 and V is TRBV29-1, with D unclear. What was sequenced was peripheral blood or thyroid tissue (not recorded which). The CDR3 bases are TGCAGCGTTGCAAGTGGGTCTGATCAGCCCCAGCATTTT. Its protein product is CSVASGSDQPQHF.